The sequence of this T cell receptor beta chain was determined in a study of blood T cells in healthy people across ages. Germline V gene data show CDR1 as LGHNA and CDR2 as YSLEER. The V and J ends lost 0 bases and 4 bases respectively, with 10 bases between them. The length of the CDR3 is 15 residues. It was with a sample-barcoded 5' primer and a J-beta primer mix that a second PCR of roughly 7 to 12 cycles was run. TCRdb passed the 5' RACE reads through MiXCR, listing each CDR3 protein once. Found here are around 800,000 distinct CDR3 sequences, 60% to 80% of them singletons; the top ten hold roughly 25%. This clonotype has a handful of counts.

Specimen: blood. The clonotype was recovered from a man aged 30-40 years in good health. V is TRBV4-3 and J is TRBJ2-4; possible D gene TRBD1, 5 bases. The CDR3 protein is CASSQDRQGKNIQYF. CDR3 nucleotides: TGCGCCAGCAGCCAAGATAGGCAGGGTAAAAACATTCAGTACTTC.